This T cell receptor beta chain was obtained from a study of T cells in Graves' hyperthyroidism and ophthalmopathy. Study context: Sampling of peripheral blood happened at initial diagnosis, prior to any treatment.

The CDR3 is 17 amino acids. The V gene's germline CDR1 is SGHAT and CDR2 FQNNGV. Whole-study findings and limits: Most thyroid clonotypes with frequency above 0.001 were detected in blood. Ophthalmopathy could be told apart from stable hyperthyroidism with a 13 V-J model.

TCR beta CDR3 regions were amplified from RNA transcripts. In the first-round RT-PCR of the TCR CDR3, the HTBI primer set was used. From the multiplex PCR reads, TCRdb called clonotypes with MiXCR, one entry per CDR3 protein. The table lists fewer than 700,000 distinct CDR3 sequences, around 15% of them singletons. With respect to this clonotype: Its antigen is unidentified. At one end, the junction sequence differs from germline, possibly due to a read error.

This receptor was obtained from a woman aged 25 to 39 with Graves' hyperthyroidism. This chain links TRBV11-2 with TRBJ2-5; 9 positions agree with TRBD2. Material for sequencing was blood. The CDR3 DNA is TGTGCCAGCAGTCCCCGTGGGGCGGGAGGGCCCGGGGAGAGCCAGTACTTC. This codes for CASSPRGAGGPGESQYF. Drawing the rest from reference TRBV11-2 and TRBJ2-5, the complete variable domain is EAGVAQSPRYKIIEKRQSVAFWCNPISGHATLYWYQQILGQGPKLLIQFQNNGVVDDSQLPKDRFSAERLKGVDSTLKIQPAKLEDSAVYLCASSPRGAGGPGESQYFGPGTRLLVL.